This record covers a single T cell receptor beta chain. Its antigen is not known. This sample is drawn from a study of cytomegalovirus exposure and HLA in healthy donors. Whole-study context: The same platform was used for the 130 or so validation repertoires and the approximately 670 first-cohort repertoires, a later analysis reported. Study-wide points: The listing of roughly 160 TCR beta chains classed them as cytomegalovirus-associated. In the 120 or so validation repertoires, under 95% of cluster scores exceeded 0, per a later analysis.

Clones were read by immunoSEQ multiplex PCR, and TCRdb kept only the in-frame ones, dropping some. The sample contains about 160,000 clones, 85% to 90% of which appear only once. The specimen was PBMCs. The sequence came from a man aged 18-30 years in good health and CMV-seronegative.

The CDR3 DNA reads as TGTGCCACCAGCAGAGATCTGACGGCGGGTTCTGGAAACACCATATATTTT. This gives the protein CATSRDLTAGSGNTIYF. The chain uses TRBV15 and TRBJ1-3; D not certain. Germline CDR1 LNHNV, CDR2 YYDKDF (reference sequence). The CDR3 extends over 17 amino acids. The V gene lost 0 bases and the J gene lost 1 base, with 13 bases spanning the gap.